Listed below are T cell receptor beta chains from one sample, sequenced in a study of blood T cells in healthy people across ages. From the 5' RACE reads, TCRdb called clonotypes with MiXCR, one entry per CDR3 protein. The sample gives 800,000 to 950,000 distinct CDR3 sequences, roughly 50% of which show up once; roughly 12% is in the top ten. The material sequenced was blood. The source of these receptors is a man in his thirties or forties in good health. The CDR3 runs from the conserved cysteine through the conserved F or W. Each record gives: D gene, CDR3 length, clone size, J gene, V gene, CDR3 DNA, CDR3 protein. The D gene is left open where the match is weak. Rows give clone size only sometimes, using once, few, many, or a class for an expanded clone.

TRBD1 15 . TRBJ1-2 TRBV7-9 TGTGCCAGCAGCCCAAAGGACAGGGGGGGATGGAGCTACACCTTC CASSPKDRGGWSYTF
. 16 . TRBJ1-5 TRBV30 TGTGCCTGGAGTGTCAAGGGGAATCTGAGGAATCAGCCCCAGCATTTT CAWSVKGNLRNQPQHF
TRBD1 17 . TRBJ1-5 TRBV4-2 TGTGCCAGCAGCCAACCTGGGGACAGTTATGGCAATCAGCCCCAGCATTTT CASSQPGDSYGNQPQHF
. 16 few TRBJ1-2 TRBV7-8 TGTGCCAGCAGCTTAGGTGATTGGGGCTCTAACTATGGCTACACCTTC CASSLGDWGSNYGYTF
. 14 few TRBJ1-5 TRBV4-1 TGCGCCAGCAGCCAAGGGTTTAGCAATCAGCCCCAGCATTTT CASSQGFSNQPQHF
TRBD2 16 . TRBJ2-7 TRBV27 TGTGCCAGCAGTTTAATGAGCGGCGGGGGAATGAACGAGCAGTACTTC CASSLMSGGGMNEQYF
. 15 . TRBJ2-5 TRBV4-1 TGCGCCAGCAGCCAAGATAGGGCAACAGAAGAGACCCAGTACTTC CASSQDRATEETQYF
TRBD1 14 . TRBJ1-1 TRBV10-3 TGTGCCATCAGTGAGTCCCAGGGGGTCACTGAAGCTTTCTTT CAISESQGVTEAFF
TRBD1 14 . TRBJ1-6 TRBV10-3 TGTGCCATCAGTCCGGGACAGCAGTATTCACCCCTCCACTTT CAISPGQQYSPLHF
TRBD2 19 few TRBJ2-3 TRBV4-1 TGCGCCAGCAGCCAAGCAGCCGGGACTAGCGGGGGTGACACAGATACGCAGTATTTT CASSQAAGTSGGDTDTQYF
TRBD2 15 . TRBJ2-3 TRBV13 TGTGCCAGCAGCTCCAAGCGGGGGGACGCAGATACGCAGTATTTT CASSSKRGDADTQYF
. 12 . TRBJ1-2 TRBV20-1 TGCAGTGCTAGAGGGGCTAACTATGGCTACACCTTC CSARGANYGYTF
. 16 . TRBJ2-2 TRBV5-1 TGCGCCAGCAGCTTAGATGGCACCCGAAACACCGGGGAGCTGTTTTTT CASSLDGTRNTGELFF
. 16 . TRBJ2-3 TRBV9 TGTGCCAGCAGCGGTGGAGGGGGGGCAGTGTCAGATACGCAGTATTTT CASSGGGGAVSDTQYF
. 14 few TRBJ2-7 TRBV5-1 TGCGCCAGCAGCGGAGGGACAGTGAATTACGAGCAGTACTTC CASSGGTVNYEQYF
TRBD2 15 . TRBJ2-1 TRBV5-1 TGCGCCAGCAGCCTCGTGGCTAGCGGGGGGCATGAGCAGTTCTTC CASSLVASGGHEQFF
. 13 few TRBJ2-7 TRBV29-1 TGCAGCGTTCTAACTTACAGCTCCTACGAGCAGTACTTC CSVLTYSSYEQYF
TRBD1 14 . TRBJ1-6 TRBV28 TGTGCCAGCAGTTTAACAGGGGGCATGTCACCCCTCCACTTT CASSLTGGMSPLHF
. 16 . TRBJ1-5 TRBV4-3 TGCGCCAGCAGCCAAGAGACGGGGACACCCAATCAGCCCCAGCATTTT CASSQETGTPNQPQHF
. 12 . TRBJ1-6 TRBV20-1 TGCAGTGCTGAAGACAGTGATTCACCCCTCCACTTT CSAEDSDSPLHF
. 16 few TRBJ2-4 TRBV3-1 TGTGCCAGCAGCCAGTTACAGGGAGTAGCCAAAAACATTCAGTACTTC CASSQLQGVAKNIQYF
. 14 few TRBJ2-5 TRBV7-2 TGTGCCAGCAGCTTAGTAATCAGTCAAGAGACCCAGTACTTC CASSLVISQETQYF
TRBD1 15 . TRBJ2-7 TRBV9 TGTGCCAGCAGCGAGGGACAGGGGAGGACCTACGAGCAGTACTTC CASSEGQGRTYEQYF
TRBD2 17 . TRBJ2-3 TRBV11-2 TGTGCCAGCAGCTTGGGGGTTGGGAGGGTGTCCCCAGATACGCAGTATTTT CASSLGVGRVSPDTQYF
TRBD1 14 few TRBJ2-7 TRBV12-3/TRBV12-4 TGTGCCAGCAGTTTCGGGACAGCAACCTACGAGCAGTACTTC CASSFGTATYEQYF
. 14 few TRBJ1-2 TRBV7-2 TGTGCCAGCAGCGCCCGACAGAACCCAAATGGCTACACCTTC CASSARQNPNGYTF
. 11 many TRBJ2-5 TRBV11-1 TGTGCCAGCAGAGACCAAGAGACCCAGTACTTC CASRDQETQYF
TRBD2 15 . TRBJ2-1 TRBV3-1 TGTGCCAGCAGCCAAGACATTAGCGGGGGGCATGAGCAGTTCTTC CASSQDISGGHEQFF
. 12 few TRBJ1-5 TRBV27 TGTGCCAGCAGGTTGTTGGGTCAGCCCCAGCATTTT CASRLLGQPQHF
TRBD1 15 few TRBJ1-1 TRBV7-9 TGTGCCAGCAGCTCCATGGGACAGGGGAACACTGAAGCTTTCTTT CASSSMGQGNTEAFF
. 15 . TRBJ1-6 TRBV5-1 TGCGCCAGCAGCCTGATGACAGCAAATGATTCACCCCTCCACTTT CASSLMTANDSPLHF
TRBD2 15 many TRBJ2-1 TRBV6-2/TRBV6-3 TGTGCCAGCAGACCTGCGGGGGGCGGATACAATGAGCAGTTCTTC CASRPAGGGYNEQFF
TRBD2 13 few TRBJ2-1 TRBV20-1 TGCAGTGCAAGGACTAGCGGGAAGAATGAGCAGTTCTTC CSARTSGKNEQFF
TRBD2 14 few TRBJ2-7 TRBV20-1 TGCAGTGCTACCCTCGGACTAGTTGCCTACGAGCAGTACTTC CSATLGLVAYEQYF
. 15 many TRBJ1-5 TRBV15 TGTGCCACCAGCAGAGATCCCGGGGGCAATCAGCCCCAGCATTTT CATSRDPGGNQPQHF
. 13 . TRBJ1-5 TRBV7-2 TGTGCCAGCAGCGTCGACATGGTTCAGCCCCAGCATTTT CASSVDMVQPQHF
. 14 . TRBJ1-6 TRBV18 TGTGCCAGCTCACCACCCGGTTTGGATTCACCCCTCCACTTT CASSPPGLDSPLHF
TRBD2 17 . TRBJ2-1 TRBV27 TGTGCCAGTAGTCCACCGGGGGGGCCAGAGATCTACAATGAGCAGTTCTTC CASSPPGGPEIYNEQFF
TRBD1 16 few TRBJ2-7 TRBV28 TGTGCCAGCAGGCCGGGACAGGGGGCTCATTTATCCGAGCAGTACTTC CASRPGQGAHLSEQYF
. 12 . TRBJ1-2 TRBV27 TGTGCCAGCGGCTACGACTGGGGGAGCTACACCTTC CASGYDWGSYTF
. 15 . TRBJ2-3 TRBV3-1 TGTGCCAGCAGCCAAGCACGGACAAGCACAGATACGCAGTATTTT CASSQARTSTDTQYF
. 15 once TRBJ2-1 TRBV7-2 TGTGCCAGCAGCTTAGGGGGACTCGCCCCCGGCGAGCAGTTCTTC CASSLGGLAPGEQFF
TRBD1 17 . TRBJ2-3 TRBV24-1 TGTGCCACCAGTGACCCCCGACAGGGAACCCGCACAGATACGCAGTATTTT CATSDPRQGTRTDTQYF
. 15 . TRBJ2-7 TRBV4-1 TGCGCCAGCAGCCACCAAATTACAGAGTCCTACGAGCAGTACTTC CASSHQITESYEQYF
. 14 . TRBJ2-7 TRBV28 TGTGCCAGCAGTTTAGATGTTGGGGTCTACGAGCAGTACTTC CASSLDVGVYEQYF
. 16 many TRBJ1-5 TRBV20-1 TGCAGTGCTAGAGACGGCCCTACCGATAGCAATCAGCCCCAGCATTTT CSARDGPTDSNQPQHF
. 13 . TRBJ1-1 TRBV29-1 TGCAGCGCCCGAGGGCATATGGACACTGAAGCTTTCTTT CSARGHMDTEAFF
. 16 few TRBJ2-4 TRBV15 TGTGCCACCAGCAGAAAATGGGCCGACCTGGGGAACATTCAGTACTTC CATSRKWADLGNIQYF
TRBD1 14 . TRBJ1-5 TRBV24-1 TGTGCCACCAGTGTTGGGACAGGGAATCAGCCCCAGCATTTT CATSVGTGNQPQHF
. 13 . TRBJ2-5 TRBV4-3 TGCGCCAGCAGCCAAGAAAAGCGGGAGACCCAGTACTTC CASSQEKRETQYF
. 12 . TRBJ2-7 TRBV24-1 TGTGCCACCAGTGATGGAACCTACGAGCAGTACTTC CATSDGTYEQYF
. 13 few TRBJ1-6 TRBV7-9 TGTGCCAGCAGCCCCGTGGAGGGCTACTTCCTCCACTTT CASSPVEGYFLHF
. 15 . TRBJ2-2 TRBV29-1 TGCAGCGTTGTAGCGGCGGGCCCGAACACCGGGGAGCTGTTTTTT CSVVAAGPNTGELFF
. 15 few TRBJ2-3 TRBV20-1 TGCAGTGCTAGCCAACCGAGGACTAGCACAGATACGCAGTATTTT CSASQPRTSTDTQYF